A single sample gave rise to the 23 T cell receptor beta chains below, sequenced in a study of CD8+ T cells in alopecia areata. As to treatment: oral pan-JAK inhibitor, 5-10 mg twice daily. The sequencing template was cDNA reverse transcribed from extracted RNA. Sequenced by immunoSEQ multiplex PCR; TCRdb stores in-frame clones only, minus some. The sample gives 150,000 to 250,000 clones, 58% of which show up once; 5.5% to 6% is in the top ten. The specimen was CD4+ T cells sorted from blood, collected at week 24, from a patient treated with tofacitinib. These receptors were obtained from a human donor with alopecia areata.

This chain connects TRBV6-5 to TRBJ1-2; D unclear. V was trimmed by 11 bases and J by 6 bases, leaving 16 bases between them. CDR1 is MNHEY, CDR2 SVGAGI, per germline. The CDR3 is made up of 12 amino acids. The CDR3 coding sequence is TGTGCCGGCTCCTCTCCGGTGGATGGCTACACCTTC. This translates into CAGSSPVDGYTF.

The chain employs TRBV28 and TRBJ2-7; TRBD1 agrees at 9 bases. J lost 2 bases, V lost 5 bases, and 4 bases had no gene match. This CDR3 is 14 amino acids long. CDR1 is MDHEN, CDR2 SYDVKM, per germline. The CDR3: CASSAGTGTYEQYF. CDR3 nucleotide sequence: TGTGCCAGCAGTGCCGGGACAGGGACCTACGAGCAGTACTTC.

In its sample, this clone was seen once. The CDR3 region is CASSLSGRTEAFF. The CDR3 DNA sequence: TGTGCCAGCAGTTTGTCCGGACGCACTGAAGCTTTCTTT. V is TRBV6-1 and J is TRBJ1-1; D gene uncertain. The germline CDR1 and CDR2 sequences are MNHNS and SASEGT. The CDR3 covers 13 residues. With 5 bases removed from V and 4 bases from J, the gap between germline ends came to 11 bases.

This chain joins TRBV7-3 and TRBJ1-2; 7 bases are a match to TRBD1. CDR1 SGHTA and CDR2 FQGTGA come from the germline V gene. The V gene end was trimmed by 5 bases and the J gene end by 2 bases; junction bases not matched to a gene: 11. This CDR3 comprises 16 residues. CDR3 sequence reads: CASSKQTGPSNYGYTF. The CDR3 DNA sequence: TGTGCCAGCAGCAAACAGACAGGGCCGTCAAACTATGGCTACACCTTC.

V gene TRBV11-2 combines with J gene TRBJ2-4; D unresolved. The germline V gene has CDR1 SGHAT and CDR2 FQNNGV. V was clipped by 4 bases and J by 0 bases, with 13 bases between them. There are 16 residues in the CDR3. In DNA form, the CDR3 reads TGTGCCAGCAGCTCAGGACCGATCTTAGCCAAAAACATTCAGTACTTC. It translates to CASSSGPILAKNIQYF.

The gene calls are TRBV20-1 and TRBJ2-1, with no clear D. This CDR3 spans 11 amino acids. CDR1 and CDR2 (germline): DFQATT, SNEGSKA (reference sequence). V gave up 0 bases and J gave up 15 bases, with 12 bases separating them. CDR3: CSARDLGRAFF. The CDR3 DNA is TGCAGTGCTAGAGATCTGGGCAGAGCGTTCTTC.

This chain uses TRBV9 with TRBJ2-7; 7 bases match TRBD2. Germline V lookup: CDR1 SGDLS, CDR2 YYNGEE. Trimming at V came to 0 bases and at J to 1 base, leaving 4 bases not matched to a gene. The CDR3 is made up of 15 amino acids. CDR3 DNA sequence: TGTGCCAGCAGCGTAGGATCTAGCGGATCCTACGAGCAGTACTTC. Translation gives CASSVGSSGSYEQYF.

J is TRBJ2-3 and V is TRBV10-3, with D unclear. Germline CDR1 ENHRY, CDR2 SYGVKD. Between the trimmed V and J ends, which lost 2 bases and 5 bases, there was a span of 2 bases. The CDR3 sequence is 11 residues long. The CDR3 spells CAISEEDTQYF. DNA of the CDR3: TGTGCCATCAGTGAGGAAGATACGCAGTATTTT.

This chain joins TRBV5-5 and TRBJ1-5; maybe TRBD1 (5 bases). Germline-derived CDR1 and CDR2 are SGHKS and YYEKEE (reference sequence). V was clipped by 0 bases and J by 3 bases, with 13 bases between them. This CDR3 contains 16 residues. In nucleotides, the CDR3 is TGTGCCAGCAGCTTGGACAGGAGCATGATCAATCAGCCCCAGCATTTT. Amino acids: CASSLDRSMINQPQHF.

The chain couples TRBV4-3 to TRBJ1-5; 7 bases map to TRBD1. V was pared by 4 bases and J by 5 bases, with 5 bases of the junction left unmatched. This CDR3 spans 14 amino acids. Germline CDR1 reads LGHNA; CDR2 reads YSLEER. CDR3 sequence: CASSRNDRDQPQHF. The CDR3 coding sequence is TGCGCCAGCAGCCGGAATGACAGGGATCAGCCCCAGCATTTT.

This clone was counted a single time. The J gene is TRBJ1-2, the V gene TRBV2; TRBD1 might be the D (5 bases). The germline V gene encodes CDR1 SNHLY and CDR2 FYNNEI. The V end lost 0 bases, the J end lost 8 bases, and 13 bases lay between the germline ends. The CDR3 has 14 amino acids. The CDR3 region is CASSEARGVYGYTF. The CDR3 coding sequence is TGTGCCAGCAGTGAAGCGCGGGGGGTCTACGGCTACACCTTC. Variable domain in full (rest from reference TRBV2 and TRBJ1-2): EPEVTQTPSHQVTQMGQEVILRCVPISNHLYFYWYRQILGQKVEFLVSFYNNEISEKSEIFDDQFSVERPDGSNFTLKIRSTKLEDSAMYFCASSEARGVYGYTFGSGTRLTVV.

A remark on this clone: One junction end disagrees with the germline gene, perhaps due to a read error. The chain combines TRBV7-9 with TRBJ1-4, with D maybe TRBD1 (5 bases). The CDR3 consists of 14 residues. CDR1 and CDR2 from the germline V gene are SEHNR and FQNEAQ (reference sequence). The CDR3: CASTLGASNEKLFF. For the CDR3, the DNA is TGTGCCAGCACCTTAGGGGCCTCTAATGAAAAACTGTTTTTT.

V gene TRBV13 combines with J gene TRBJ2-7; a possible D gene is TRBD2 (6 bases). V was clipped by 4 bases and J by 0 bases, with 16 bases between them. CDR1 PRHDT and CDR2 FYEKMQ come from the germline V gene (reference sequence). The CDR3 runs to 16 residues. CDR3 sequence: CASSSTDYSSSYEQYF. The CDR3 region has the DNA TGTGCCAGCAGCTCGACGGACTATTCGAGCTCCTACGAGCAGTACTTC.

This rearrangement joins TRBV5-1 to TRBJ2-5; no clear D. CDR1 and CDR2 from the germline V gene are SGHRS and YFSETQ. The CDR3 contains 14 residues. Trimming shortened V by 0 bases and J by 2 bases, and 8 bases separated the two germline ends. CDR3: CASSLVADQETQYF. The CDR3 DNA reads as TGCGCCAGCAGCTTGGTGGCAGATCAAGAGACCCAGTACTTC.

The V and J genes are TRBV30 and TRBJ1-2; unclear D gene. The germline V gene encodes CDR1 GTSNPN and CDR2 SVGIG (reference sequence). Trimming stripped 3 bases from V and 2 bases from J, with 7 bases between. This CDR3 contains 12 residues. The CDR3 spells CAWSPSNYGYTF. In DNA, the CDR3 is TGTGCCTGGAGCCCCAGCAACTATGGCTACACCTTC.

J is TRBJ1-3 and V is TRBV5-1; D remains ambiguous. The CDR3 is 16 residues long. V lost 2 bases to trimming and J lost 0 bases, with 12 bases between them. The germline CDR1 and CDR2 sequences are SGHRS and YFSETQ. The CDR3 reads CASSLLDSSSGNTIYF. The CDR3, as DNA: TGCGCCAGCAGCTTACTGGACTCCTCCTCTGGAAACACCATATATTTT.

The CDR3 is CSVAFGRVSYTF. In nucleotides, the CDR3 is TGCAGCGTTGCGTTTGGCAGGGTGAGCTACACCTTC. The chain employs TRBV29-1 and TRBJ1-2, with D perhaps matching TRBD1 (5 bases). V was pared by 4 bases and J by 9 bases, with 15 bases between. This CDR3 comprises 12 residues. Germline-derived CDR1 and CDR2 are SQVTM and ANQGSEA.

As DNA, the CDR3 is TGTGCCTGGAGTCTGGGGGGAGCGCCAGATACGCAGTATTTT. Translating gives CAWSLGGAPDTQYF. V and J are TRBV30 and TRBJ2-3; the D gene is possibly TRBD2 (6 bases). Germline CDR1 is GTSNPN and CDR2 is SVGIG (reference sequence). The CDR3 runs 14 residues. The germline V and J ends were trimmed by 2 bases and 4 bases, with 13 bases remaining between them.

The CDR3 here is CASGEMTGGLGYNSPLHF. CDR3 DNA sequence: TGTGCCAGCGGGGAGATGACAGGGGGCCTGGGCTATAATTCACCCCTCCACTTT. This sequence joins TRBV25-1 and TRBJ1-6, with 10 positions matching TRBD1. The CDR3 is 18 amino acids. J lost 3 bases, V lost 8 bases, and 13 bases had no gene match. Germline V gene lookup returns CDR1 MGHDK and CDR2 SYGVNS.

This chain connects TRBV7-2 to TRBJ2-5; 11 bases align to TRBD2. Germline trimming cut 5 bases from V and 3 bases from J; bases unmatched to any gene: 2. Germline-derived CDR1 and CDR2 are SGHTA and FQGNSA. CDR3 size: 14 residues. CDR3 sequence: CASSGGLAEETQYF. The CDR3 nucleotides are TGTGCCAGCAGCGGGGGACTAGCGGAAGAGACCCAGTACTTC.

J is TRBJ2-7 and V is TRBV5-1; no definite D call. The CDR3 runs to 14 residues. Trimming cost V 3 bases and J 1 base, with 11 bases left between them. The germline gives CDR1 SGHRS, CDR2 YFSETQ. The CDR3 is CASSSQAKSYEQYF. The CDR3 DNA is TGCGCCAGCAGCTCCCAGGCGAAGTCCTACGAGCAGTACTTC.

This clone was picked up one time. The rearrangement links TRBV30 to TRBJ2-1; D unresolved. CDR1 is GTSNPN and CDR2 is SVGIG in the germline V gene (reference sequence). With 4 bases removed from V and 4 bases from J, the gap between germline ends came to 8 bases. The CDR3 is 12 residues long. CDR3 nucleotide sequence: TGTGCCTGGAATGGCTTTTACAATGAGCAGTTCTTC. It yields the protein CAWNGFYNEQFF.

This chain joins TRBV2 and TRBJ1-1; D is unclear. V was cut by 6 bases and J by 5 bases, with 10 bases left in between. The CDR3 consists of 12 residues. Germline V gives CDR1 SNHLY, CDR2 FYNNEI. The CDR3 is CASRSTGTEAFF. In DNA, the CDR3 is TGTGCCAGCAGATCGACGGGGACTGAAGCTTTCTTT.